This TCR beta chain is from a study of technical replicates of blood from a few donors. Libraries were prepared by immunoSEQ multiplex PCR; TCRdb keeps only in-frame clonotypes and omits some of them. The data contain around 81,000 clones, more than 80% of them seen just once; the ten biggest clones take up around 3.9%. This sequence was found in a human donor in good health. Some clones in this sample may be carry-over from other donors' samples. Sequencing used PBMCs.

CDR3 protein: CASGGTAGMNTEAFF. CDR3 coding DNA: TGTGCCAGCGGGGGTACGGCGGGGATGAACACTGAAGCTTTCTTT. V gene TRBV19 combines with J gene TRBJ1-1; TRBD1 might be the D (5 bases). The CDR3 length is 15 residues. Trimming pared 9 bases from V and 0 bases from J, leaving 17 bases between. Germline V gives CDR1 LNHDA, CDR2 SQIVND (reference sequence). Variable domain in full (rest from reference TRBV19 and TRBJ1-1): DGGITQSPKYLFRKEGQNVTLSCEQNLNHDAMYWYRQDPGQGLRLIYYSQIVNDFQKGDIAEGYSVSREKKESFPLTVTSAQKNPTAFYLCASGGTAGMNTEAFFGQGTRLTVV.